This TCR beta chain appears in the sequencing data of a study of STAT5B mutations in CD4+ large granular lymphocyte leukemia (dated by TCRdb to the early 2020s). With respect to the entire study: Among healthy controls, the CDR3 'QG' motif was associated with a particular HLA allele. The TCRbeta repertoires of CD4+ T-cell large granular lymphocyte leukemia patients were compared with the TCRbeta repertoires of healthy blood donors. The purity of purified fractions was confirmed by flow cytometry on FACSCanto II or FACSVerse to exceed 95% among lymphocytes.

Note on this clone: Its antigen remains unidentified. There are no base qualities to consult, and no much larger clone falls within one base.

The healthy controls were over 30 blood donors, and the buffy coats of these donors were supplied by the Finnish Red Cross blood service. All TCR-sequenced material derived from peripheral blood: patient blood samples and healthy donor buffy coats. Ficoll-Hypaque gradient centrifugation was used to isolate peripheral blood mononuclear cells. CD4+ cells were purified magnetically from the buffy coats of healthy controls. The Gentra Puregene Cell and Tissue kit was used for genomic DNA extraction, and quantification was performed on a Qubit 2.0 fluorometer. TCRbeta rearrangements were sequenced from genomic DNA using the immunoSEQ assay at survey resolution. The original methods were these. In the TCR sequencing data, the lowest productive clonotype frequency that could be detected was 2.59 x 10-5. Analyses included only productive TCRbeta rearrangements, meaning complete and in-frame sequences. The clonality of each sample was calculated as Simpson clonality in the immunoSEQ Analyzer version 3.0. Based on frequency, clones were grouped as very rare, small, medium, large (1-20%) or hyperexpanded (>20%). Generation probabilities were estimated with OLGA 1.2.3, V-gene circos plots were generated with VDJtools, specificities were searched for in VDJdb, and CDR3 motifs were identified with GLIPH. TCRdb carries this immuneACCESS record with in-frame sequences only. Its versions omit some clonotypes, under half of them owing to an unresolved V gene in the studies checked, with the rest unexplained. That table gives V, J and clone size, and the DNA gave D and trimming. Here the sample has about 34,000 clones; about 76% occur a single time. The biggest ten clones account for approximately 0.99% of the sample.

For CDR1 and CDR2, the germline V gene lists SGHNT and YENEEA. The CDR3 runs 18 amino acids, cysteine and phenylalanine included. The CDR3 DNA has 54 bases and is translated from base 1. V ends up 5 bases short and J 8 bases short, with an unmatched junction base count of 18. Points the paper makes about the study in general: Data were not HLA-matched; higher clonality in CD4+ versus CD8+ T-LGLL could reflect the relatively small sample size. Each patient's main leukemic clonotypes were private, but approximately 25% of these clonotypes showed up at low frequency in the non-leukemic repertoires of other patients. Enrichment of TRBV06-family usage was observed among the top patient clones (8/27) relative to healthy controls (2/35). Compared with healthy CD4+ repertoires, CD4-sorted patient repertoires appeared more clonal, and this difference remained even after the putative leukemic clones were removed.

The receptor was derived from a human donor in good health. Material for sequencing was CD4+ T cells from blood buffy coats. The chain links TRBV11-3 with TRBJ2-1, and 10 junction bases match TRBD2. DNA sequence: TGTGCCAGCAGCCCGCGCCCCGCGGCTAGCGGGAGTTTCGATGAGCAGTTCTTC. Translated, this gives CASSPRPAASGSFDEQFF.